This T cell receptor (beta chain) was captured by sequencing in a study of T cells in Graves' hyperthyroidism and ophthalmopathy. This CDR3 contains 12 residues. CDR1 and CDR2 from the germline V gene are DFQATT and SNEGSKA (reference sequence). This clonotype was seen only a few times. Amplified TCR beta CDR3 regions came from RNA transcripts. HTBI primers were used for first-round RT-PCR of the TCR CDR3. Using its own MiXCR run on the multiplex PCR reads, TCRdb lists one record per CDR3 protein. The sample gives about 500,000 distinct CDR3 sequences, about a sixth of which show up once; about 18% is in the top ten.

V is TRBV20-1 and J is TRBJ2-7, with a tentative D call TRBD1 (5 bases). The sequenced material came from blood. This receptor was obtained from a woman between 18 and 30 years old with Graves' hyperthyroidism. Here the CDR3 reads CALERGSYEQYF. The CDR3 bases are TGCGCCCTAGAAAGGGGATCCTACGAGCAGTACTTC.